The clone carrying this T cell receptor (beta chain) was counted at least ten times. Stated time point: after trial treatment. Specified treatment: LDRT plus nivolumab, ipilimumab, low-dose cyclophosphamide and aspirin (RACIN trial). All of the donors were given nivolumab, ipilimumab, aspirin, low-dose cyclophosphamide and low-dose radiotherapy as part of RACIN, a single-arm trial. First-strand cDNA relied on TRAV- and TRBV-specific primers spanning alpha and beta chains. The TCRs were subjected to amplification over approximately 18 PCR cycles employing a constant-region primer in conjunction with a V-primer adapter. Using its own MiXCR run on the reads, TCRdb lists one record per CDR3 protein. Among roughly 56,000 distinct CDR3 sequences listed, about 23% were seen once. The sample comes from a study of low-dose radiotherapy and immunotherapy resistance in tumors. As for the study in general: Cohort 2, a group dosed every two weeks at 1 Gy per fraction, received 13 Gy in total over 26 weeks.

The CDR3 is 17 residues long. In germline, CDR1 is SGHRS, CDR2 YFSETQ. The V and J ends lost 1 base and 6 bases, in that order; junction bases with no gene match: 12. The material sequenced was PBMCs, taken after low-dose radiotherapy plus immunotherapy. This TCR came from a male donor with prostate cancer. This chain joins TRBV5-1 and TRBJ2-1, with 8 nucleotides matching TRBD1. Here the CDR3 reads CASSLRSGTGTSNEQFF. In DNA, the CDR3 is TGCGCCAGCAGCTTGAGGTCAGGGACAGGTACGTCCAATGAGCAGTTCTTC.